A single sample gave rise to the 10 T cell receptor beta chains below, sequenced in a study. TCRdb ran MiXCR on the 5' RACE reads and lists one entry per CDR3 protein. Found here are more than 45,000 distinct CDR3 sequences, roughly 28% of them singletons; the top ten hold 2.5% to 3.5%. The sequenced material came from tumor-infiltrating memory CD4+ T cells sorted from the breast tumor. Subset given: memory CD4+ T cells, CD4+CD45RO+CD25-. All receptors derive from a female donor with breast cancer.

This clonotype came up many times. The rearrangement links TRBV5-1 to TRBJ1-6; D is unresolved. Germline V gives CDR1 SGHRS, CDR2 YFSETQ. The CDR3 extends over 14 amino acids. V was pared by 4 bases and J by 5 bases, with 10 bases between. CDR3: CASSRTAHNSPLHF. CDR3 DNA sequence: TGCGCCAGCAGCCGGACTGCACATAATTCACCCCTCCACTTT. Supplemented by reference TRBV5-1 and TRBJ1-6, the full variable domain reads KAGVTQTPRYLIKTRGQQVTLSCSPISGHRSVSWYQQTPGQGLQFLFEYFSETQRNKGNFPGRFSGRQFSNSRSEMNVSTLELGDSALYLCASSRTAHNSPLHFGNGTRLTVT.

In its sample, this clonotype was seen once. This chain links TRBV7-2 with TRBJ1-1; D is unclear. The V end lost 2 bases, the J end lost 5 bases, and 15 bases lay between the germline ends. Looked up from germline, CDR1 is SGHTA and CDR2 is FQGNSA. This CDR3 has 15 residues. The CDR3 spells CASSLLGSRGTEAFF. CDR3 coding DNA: TGTGCCAGCAGCTTACTCGGCAGCCGAGGGACTGAAGCTTTCTTT.

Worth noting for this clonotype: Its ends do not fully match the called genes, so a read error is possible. This chain's CDR3 is CAWSLLAGFNTVELFF. DNA of the CDR3: TGTGCCTGGAGCCTACTAGCGGGGTTTAACACCGTGGAGCTGTTTTTT. V is TRBV30 and J is TRBJ2-2; 10 bases align to TRBD2. CDR3 length: 16 residues. The germline V gene has CDR1 GTSNPN and CDR2 SVGIG (reference sequence).

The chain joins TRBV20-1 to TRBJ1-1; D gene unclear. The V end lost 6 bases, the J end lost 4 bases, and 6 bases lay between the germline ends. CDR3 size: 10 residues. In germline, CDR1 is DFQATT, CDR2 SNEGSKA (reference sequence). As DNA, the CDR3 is TGCAGTGCCAGGAGCACTGAAGCTTTCTTT. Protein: CSARSTEAFF.

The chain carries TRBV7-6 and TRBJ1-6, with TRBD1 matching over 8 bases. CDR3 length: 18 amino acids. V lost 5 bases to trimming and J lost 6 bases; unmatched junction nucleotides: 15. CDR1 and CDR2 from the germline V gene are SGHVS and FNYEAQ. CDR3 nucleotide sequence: TGTGCCAGCAGCCGGGGGGCCGGGTTGACAGGGGCTAATTCACCCCTCCACTTT. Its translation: CASSRGAGLTGANSPLHF.

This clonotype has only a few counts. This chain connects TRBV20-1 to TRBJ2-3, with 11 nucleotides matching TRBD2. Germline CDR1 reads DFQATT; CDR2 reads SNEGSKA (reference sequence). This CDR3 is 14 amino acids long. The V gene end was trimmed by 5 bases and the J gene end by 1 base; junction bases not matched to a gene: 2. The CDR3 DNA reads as TGCAGTGCTTTGACTAGCGGGGGCACAGATACGCAGTATTTT. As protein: CSALTSGGTDTQYF.

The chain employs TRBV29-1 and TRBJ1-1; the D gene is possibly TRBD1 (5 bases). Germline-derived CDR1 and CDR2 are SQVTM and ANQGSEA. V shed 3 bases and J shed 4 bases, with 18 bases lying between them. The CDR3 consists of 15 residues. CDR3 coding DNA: TGCAGCGTTGAGTACGACAGAAGAGGAAGCACTGAAGCTTTCTTT. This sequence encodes CSVEYDRRGSTEAFF.

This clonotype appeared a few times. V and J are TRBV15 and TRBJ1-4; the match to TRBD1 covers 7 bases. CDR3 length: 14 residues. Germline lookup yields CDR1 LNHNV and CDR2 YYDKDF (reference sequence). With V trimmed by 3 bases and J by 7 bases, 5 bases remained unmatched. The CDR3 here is CATSSRGSGEKLFF. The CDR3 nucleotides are TGTGCCACCAGCAGCAGGGGGTCTGGTGAAAAACTGTTTTTT.

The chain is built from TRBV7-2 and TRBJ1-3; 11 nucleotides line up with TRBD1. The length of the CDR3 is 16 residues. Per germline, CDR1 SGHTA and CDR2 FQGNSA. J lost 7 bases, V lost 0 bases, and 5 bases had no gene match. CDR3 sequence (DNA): TGTGCCAGCAGCTTAGCCGGACAGGGGGCTGTGAACACCATATATTTT. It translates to CASSLAGQGAVNTIYF.

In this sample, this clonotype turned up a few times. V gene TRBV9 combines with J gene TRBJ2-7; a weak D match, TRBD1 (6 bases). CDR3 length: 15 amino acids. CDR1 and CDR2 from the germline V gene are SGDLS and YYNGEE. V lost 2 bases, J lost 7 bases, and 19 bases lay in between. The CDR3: CASSVGAGGLREQYF. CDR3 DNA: TGTGCCAGCAGCGTGGGGGCTGGCGGTTTAAGGGAGCAGTACTTC.